The entry below describes one T cell receptor (beta chain). Its antigen is unknown. The sample holds no much larger clone one base away, and base qualities are not on file. The donors were included in the validation cohort of 120 subjects, a group kept apart from the roughly 670-subject first cohort. Measured from the cysteine to the phenylalanine, the CDR3 is 16 residues long. The only DNA kept is the CDR3, 48 bases in frame from the first base. V is shortened by 4 bases, J by 5 bases, and the region joining them spans 17 bases. From the germline V gene (reference sequence), CDR1 is MNHEY and CDR2 is SMNVEV. Libraries were prepared through the immunoSEQ multiplex PCR assay. Regarding the original processing steps: A statistical classification framework was developed to diagnose cytomegalovirus status using the catalog of TCR beta chain sequences. TCRdb stores this immuneACCESS table with in-frame sequences only. Part of the clones is absent; in the studies checked, under half of the shortfall reflects unresolved V genes, and no reason is known for the rest. The D gene and trimming were derived from the DNA, and the V and J assignments and clone size from that table. Within this sample are fewer than 350,000 clones, with 85% to 90% of them counted one time only. About 0.86% of the sample is held by the ten biggest clonotypes.

The data are from a study of cytomegalovirus exposure and HLA in healthy donors listed by TCRdb under 2017. General notes on the study: The roughly 700 repertoires of the first cohort and the approximately 110 validation repertoires were produced on the same platform, according to a later analysis. Along with the approximately 650-subject first cohort, a separate validation cohort of over a hundred different subjects was used. The aim of the study was to test whether cataloging public T cell receptors could identify signatures of past pathogen exposure. To predict cytomegalovirus infection status, the study combined high-throughput TCR immunosequencing, statistical association of individual TCRs with disease status, and machine learning.

Overall study results and their limits: A total of 150 to 200 TCR beta chains were listed by the study as associated with cytomegalovirus. Most TCR sequences were seen in very few donors, while some public TCRs were found in many individuals. The classifier was reported to diagnose cytomegalovirus status with high specificity and sensitivity in both the original and validation cohorts. In vitro tests confirmed that a few of the cytomegalovirus-associated TCR beta chains recognize cytomegalovirus antigens. A later analysis had no HLA typing for the validation cohort, so co-occurrence there was scored across all 110 or so repertoires. A later analysis found that TCRs clustered in the first cohort also tended to co-occur in the roughly 110 validation repertoires, with approximately 95% of cluster scores above 0. It was suggested by the authors that the approach could potentially be generalized to other disease states and immunological phenotypes.

Sequencing used PBMCs. The rearranged chain carries TRBV27 and TRBJ2-2; perhaps TRBD1 is the D gene, with 5 bases matching. The clonotype was recovered from a woman under 30 in good health and CMV-seronegative. Here the CDR3 is given as CASSWGSRVMTGELFF. In nucleotide form, the sequence is TGTGCCAGCAGTTGGGGCTCCCGGGTAATGACCGGGGAGCTGTTTTTT.